A selection of T cell receptor beta chains follows, all from one sample in a study of cytomegalovirus exposure and HLA in healthy donors. Using immunoSEQ multiplex PCR, the repertoire was profiled, and TCRdb retains in-frame clones only, with some absent. The sample comprises roughly 140,000 clones, 75% to 80% of which are singletons, and over 0.6% rests with the top ten. Sequencing was performed on PBMCs. These receptors were taken from a male donor in good health and CMV-seronegative. CDR3s include the opening cysteine and the closing phenylalanine or tryptophan. A D gene is named only where the DNA matches it firmly. Expanded clones get a size class; other rows say once, few or many, or leave the size out.

j_call d_call clone_size v_call cdr3_nt cdr3_aa
TRBJ2-7 TRBD1 . TRBV19 TGTGCCAGTAAAAGGGACGGGACAGGAACCTACGAGCAGTACTTC CASKRDGTGTYEQYF
TRBJ2-1 TRBD2 . TRBV11-2 TGTGCCAGCAGCTTTCAGCCGGGACTAGCGGGAGGGGAGCAGTTCTTC CASSFQPGLAGGEQFF
TRBJ2-1 TRBD2 . TRBV6-1 TGTGCCAGCACTCGGGGGGGCCCCTACAATGAGCAGTTCTTC CASTRGGPYNEQFF
TRBJ1-4 . . TRBV11-2 TGTGCCAGCAGCTACCTCGACAGGAACCCTAATGAAAAACTGTTTTTT CASSYLDRNPNEKLFF
TRBJ1-1 . . TRBV7-9 TGTTCCAGCAGCTTAGCGCAGGGCCGATCGACTGAAGCTTTCTTT CSSSLAQGRSTEAFF
TRBJ2-7 . . TRBV7-3 TGTGCCAGCAGCTTCGGGGGATGGGGTTACGAGCAGTACTTC CASSFGGWGYEQYF
TRBJ2-1 . . TRBV15 TGTGCCACCAGCAGCCGGGACAAGGGGAACAATGAGCAGTTCTTC CATSSRDKGNNEQFF
TRBJ2-7 TRBD2 . TRBV11-2 TGTGCCAGCAGCTTATCTATTAGCGGGAGGAGCTCCTACGAGCAGTACTTC CASSLSISGRSSYEQYF
TRBJ1-4 . few TRBV7-2 TGTGCCAGCAGCTTTAGTGTTAATGAAAAACTGTTTTTT CASSFSVNEKLFF
TRBJ2-3 TRBD2 . TRBV19 TGTGCCAGTAGTACCGGGACTAGCTATACGCAGTATTTT CASSTGTSYTQYF
TRBJ2-1 . . TRBV11-2 TGTGCCAGCAGCTTCGGGCTGGACACCTACAATGAGCAGTTCTTC CASSFGLDTYNEQFF
TRBJ2-7 TRBD2 . TRBV7-2 TGTGCCAGCAGCGTAATGACTAGCGGGTTCTACGAGCAGTACTTC CASSVMTSGFYEQYF
TRBJ2-2 . . TRBV7-8 TGTGCCAGCAGCCCTAGGCCTCCGGGCACCGGGGAGCTGTTTTTT CASSPRPPGTGELFF